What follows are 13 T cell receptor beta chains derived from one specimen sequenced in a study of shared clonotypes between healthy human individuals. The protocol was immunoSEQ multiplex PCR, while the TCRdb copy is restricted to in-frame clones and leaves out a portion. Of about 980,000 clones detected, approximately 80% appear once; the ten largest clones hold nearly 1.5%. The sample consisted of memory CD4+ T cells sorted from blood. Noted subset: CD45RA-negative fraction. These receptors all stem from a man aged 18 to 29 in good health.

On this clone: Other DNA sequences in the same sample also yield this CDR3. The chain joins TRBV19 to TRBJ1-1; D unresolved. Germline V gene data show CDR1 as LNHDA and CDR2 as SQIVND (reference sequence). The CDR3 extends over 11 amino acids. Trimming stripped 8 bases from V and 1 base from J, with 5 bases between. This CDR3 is CASRKNTEAFF. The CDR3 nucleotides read TGTGCCAGTCGGAAGAACACTGAAGCTTTCTTT. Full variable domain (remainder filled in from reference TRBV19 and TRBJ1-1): DGGITQSPKYLFRKEGQNVTLSCEQNLNHDAMYWYRQDPGQGLRLIYYSQIVNDFQKGDIAEGYSVSREKKESFPLTVTSAQKNPTAFYLCASRKNTEAFFGQGTRLTVV.

The CDR3 coding sequence is TGTGCCTGGAGCCGGGACTCAAGCACAGATACGCAGTATTTT. This sequence encodes CAWSRDSSTDTQYF. The rearrangement links TRBV30 to TRBJ2-3, with D tentatively TRBD2 (6 bases). Germline CDR1 is GTSNPN and CDR2 is SVGIG (reference sequence). This CDR3 is 14 amino acids long. The V end lost 3 bases, the J end lost 0 bases, and 10 bases lay between the germline ends.

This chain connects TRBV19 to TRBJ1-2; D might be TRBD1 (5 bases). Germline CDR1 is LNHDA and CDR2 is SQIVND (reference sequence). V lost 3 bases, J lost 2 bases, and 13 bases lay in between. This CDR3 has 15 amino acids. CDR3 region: CASSISRDGNYGYTF. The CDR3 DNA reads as TGTGCCAGTAGTATCTCCCGGGACGGGAACTATGGCTACACCTTC.

Here the CDR3 DNA reads TGTGCCAGCAGCGCCTCACAGCCGGGGGTAGTCGAGCAGTACTTC. It specifies CASSASQPGVVEQYF. The chain employs TRBV2 and TRBJ2-7, with D possibly matching TRBD2 (6 bases). With 6 bases removed from V and 6 bases from J, the gap between germline ends came to 21 bases. The CDR3 runs 15 residues. Per germline, CDR1 SNHLY and CDR2 FYNNEI.

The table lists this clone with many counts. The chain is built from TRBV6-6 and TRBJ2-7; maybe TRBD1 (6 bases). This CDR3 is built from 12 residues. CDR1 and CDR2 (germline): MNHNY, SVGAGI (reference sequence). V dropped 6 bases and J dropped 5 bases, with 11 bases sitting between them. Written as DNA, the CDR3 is TGTGCCAGCAGCCTGCAGGGGCACGAGCAGTACTTC. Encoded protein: CASSLQGHEQYF.

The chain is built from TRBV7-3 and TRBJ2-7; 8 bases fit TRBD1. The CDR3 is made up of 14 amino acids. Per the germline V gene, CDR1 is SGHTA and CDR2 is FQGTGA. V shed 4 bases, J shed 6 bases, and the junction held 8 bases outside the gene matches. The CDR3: CASSSGQGGSEQYF. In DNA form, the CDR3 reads TGTGCCAGCAGCTCCGGACAGGGCGGGTCCGAGCAGTACTTC.

CDR3 region: CASSQDPRQAGGYGYTF. Written as DNA, the CDR3 is TGCGCCAGCAGCCAAGACCCTAGACAGGCCGGTGGGTATGGCTACACCTTC. The chain employs TRBV4-1 and TRBJ1-2; a possible D gene is TRBD1 (6 bases). The germline gives CDR1 MGHRA, CDR2 YSYEKL. V was trimmed by 0 bases and J by 5 bases, leaving 19 bases between them. The CDR3 has 17 amino acids.

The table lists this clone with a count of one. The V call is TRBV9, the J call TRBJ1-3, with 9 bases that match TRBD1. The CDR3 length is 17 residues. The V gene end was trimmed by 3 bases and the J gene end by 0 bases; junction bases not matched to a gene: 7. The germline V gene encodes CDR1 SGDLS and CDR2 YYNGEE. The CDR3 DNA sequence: TGTGCCAGCAGCGCTACACAGGGGGCTGTCTCTGGAAACACCATATATTTT. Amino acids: CASSATQGAVSGNTIYF.

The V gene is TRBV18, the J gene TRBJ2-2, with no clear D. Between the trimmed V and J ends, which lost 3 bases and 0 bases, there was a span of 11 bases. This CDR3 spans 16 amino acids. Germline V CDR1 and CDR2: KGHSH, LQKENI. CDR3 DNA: TGTGCCAGCTCACCCGCTTGGGAATCGAACACCGGGGAGCTGTTTTTT. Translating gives CASSPAWESNTGELFF.

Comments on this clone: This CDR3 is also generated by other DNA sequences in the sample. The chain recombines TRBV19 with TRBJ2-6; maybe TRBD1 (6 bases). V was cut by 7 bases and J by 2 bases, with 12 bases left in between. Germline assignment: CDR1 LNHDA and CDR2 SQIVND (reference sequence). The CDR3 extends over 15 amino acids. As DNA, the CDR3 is TGTGCCAGTACAGGGGATCGGGCTGGGGCCAACGTCCTGACTTTC. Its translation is CASTGDRAGANVLTF.

CDR3 sequence (DNA): TGTGCCAGCAGCCTGGTGGACAGCCAGGCGGAGACCCAGTACTTC. This codes for CASSLVDSQAETQYF. The chain is built from TRBV9 and TRBJ2-5; D may be TRBD1 (6 bases). Germline loops: CDR1 SGDLS, CDR2 YYNGEE. The V and J ends lost 4 bases and 5 bases respectively, with 18 bases between them. The length of the CDR3 is 15 residues.

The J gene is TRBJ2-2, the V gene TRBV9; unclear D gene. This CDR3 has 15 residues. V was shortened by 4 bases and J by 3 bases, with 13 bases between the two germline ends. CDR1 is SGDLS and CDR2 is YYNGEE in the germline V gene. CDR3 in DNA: TGTGCCAGCAGCCCAGAAGTCGGCTACACCGGGGAGCTGTTTTTT. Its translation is CASSPEVGYTGELFF.

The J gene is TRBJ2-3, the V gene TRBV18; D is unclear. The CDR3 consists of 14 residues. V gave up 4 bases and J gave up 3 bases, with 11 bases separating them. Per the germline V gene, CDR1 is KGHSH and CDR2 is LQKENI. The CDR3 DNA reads TGTGCCAGCTCACTAACGTGGATGACAGATACGCAGTATTTT. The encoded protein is CASSLTWMTDTQYF. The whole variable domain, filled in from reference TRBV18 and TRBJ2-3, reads NAGVMQNPRHLVRRRGQEARLRCSPMKGHSHVYWYRQLPEEGLKFMVYLQKENIIDESGMPKERFSAEFPKEGPSILRIQQVVRGDSAAYFCASSLTWMTDTQYFGPGTRLTVL.